Presented here are 2 T cell receptor beta chains from one specimen sequenced in a study of regulatory T cells in long-lasting Graves disease. According to the study, TCR beta libraries were built with iRepertoire HTBI primers and CDR3-region Arm-PCR. MiXCR, run by TCRdb on the multiplex PCR reads, gives a single entry per CDR3 protein. This table holds roughly 380,000 distinct CDR3 sequences, over 15% found once. Time point meaning: newly diagnosed GD, antithyroid drugs for less than 3 months. RNA from PBMCs was the source of the TCR library. This sample also appeared in a second study, on T cells in Graves' hyperthyroidism and ophthalmopathy.

Sample: peripheral blood mononuclear cells (PBMCs), taken at new diagnosis, from a patient treated with antithyroid drugs. These receptors originate from a man aged 40-49 years with Graves disease.

This clonotype was counted only a few times. One base away lies a much larger clone, so this may be a sequencing read error. Since the CDR3 does not end with the conserved phenylalanine or tryptophan, this likely comes from a read error. This chain joins TRBV2 and TRBJ2-7; a possible D gene is TRBD2 (7 bases). CDR1 is SNHLY and CDR2 is FYNNEI in the germline V gene. The CDR3 totals 15 residues. Deletions cut 5 bases from V and 4 bases from J, with 18 bases between. CDR3 amino acids: CASSMGGGAGYEQYS. CDR3 bases: TGTGCCAGCAGTATGGGCGGGGGCGCTGGGTACGAGCAGTACTCC.

CDR3: CASNRQETQYF. DNA of the CDR3: TGTGCCAGCAACCGCCAAGAGACCCAGTACTTC. The chain carries TRBV2 and TRBJ2-5; D unclear. V was pared by 7 bases and J by 1 base, with 4 bases between. CDR3 length equals 11 residues. Germline V CDR1 and CDR2: SNHLY, FYNNEI.